This TCR beta chain derives from a study of blood T cells in healthy people across ages. Then a second PCR, running about 7 to 11 cycles, was carried out with a sample-barcoded 5' primer and a J-beta primer mix. The authors tagged each cDNA molecule using a template-switch adaptor with 12 random nucleotides. Each CDR3 protein gets one entry after TCRdb re-called the 5' RACE reads with MiXCR. The repertoire holds 650,000 to 900,000 distinct CDR3 sequences, with about 62% as singletons. Specimen: blood. The origin of this receptor is a man between 25 and 39 years old in good health.

CDR3 in amino acids: CASSQVVSEQYF. DNA of the CDR3: TGTGCCAGCAGCCAAGTTGTTTCCGAGCAGTACTTC. The rearrangement links TRBV3-1 to TRBJ2-7; D is undetermined. The ends were cut back, 1 base at V and 6 bases at J, with 7 bases in the middle. The germline V gene encodes CDR1 LGHDT and CDR2 YNNKEL (reference sequence). This CDR3 is 12 amino acids long.